This T cell receptor beta chain was identified in a study of cytomegalovirus exposure and HLA in healthy donors (dated by TCRdb to between 2016 and 2019). Describing the broader study: In an earlier analysis of some 610 of the donors, 276 Gb of sequence data and 90 million to 120 million unique TCR beta sequences from 150 million to 200 million T cells were reported. The study profiled the T cell repertoires of about 640 subjects by immunosequencing and related them to cytomegalovirus serostatus. The study was designed to test whether signatures of past pathogen exposure could be identified by cataloging public T cell receptors. Along with the approximately 700-subject first cohort, a separate validation cohort of more than 90 different subjects was used. An early release that covered some 630 HLA-typed donors contained approximately 300 gigabases of sequencing data and tens of millions of unique TCR sequences. A later analysis re-examined previously published TCR beta repertoires from several hundred donors and added high-resolution HLA genotyping to investigate patterns of TCR occurrence. Of the approximately 400 genotyped donors, around 81% fell in the genetic ancestry cluster associated with self-reported Caucasian donors. All discovery cohort repertoires had been generated on a single sequencing platform. The number of typed donors differed by locus: roughly 629-630 for A, B, C, DRB1 and DQB1; 500 to 550 for DQA1; 606 for DPA1; and some 470 for DPB1. Across 300 to 400 genotyped donors of the cohort, an average of about 240,000 unique TCR beta nucleotide sequences per donor were sequenced, and roughly 20% of those sequences were non-productive. High-throughput TCR immunosequencing, statistical association of individual TCRs with disease status, and machine learning were combined to predict cytomegalovirus infection status. Several DR-DQ haplotypes were handled as single units for association and clustering because linkage in the cohort was strong. HLA typing covered class I and class II loci at four-digit resolution. The later analysis used no new phenotypic data to find candidate immune exposures, relying instead on TCR beta sequences and their occurrence across donors. A later genetic analysis used genome-wide SNP genotypes for about 65% of the roughly 670 donors, treating that subset as a discovery cohort. To decide whether each TCR beta V gene segment behaved as functional or pseudogenic, an earlier analysis of some 600 of the donors relied on high-throughput TCR beta sequencing. Donor age, sex, ethnicity and CMV serostatus were compiled alongside the repertoire data.

The research as a whole found: Because HLA typing was unavailable for some donors at each locus, only the typed subset was used in association tests. Presence/absence analyses assumed roughly uniform sequencing depth across donors, an assumption that may not hold. V-gene and J-gene trimming of TCR beta chains was associated with a missense DCLRE1C variant in a later genetic analysis, and the association was replicated in an independent cohort. Specific HLA alleles were associated with more than 15,000 TCR beta sequences at a false discovery rate of 0.05 in a later analysis. A later analysis found that HLA-associated TCR beta chains were more clonally expanded and had lower generation probabilities than equally common non-associated chains. In vitro tests confirmed that a few of the cytomegalovirus-associated TCR beta chains recognize cytomegalovirus antigens. According to a later genetic analysis, donors in an Asian-associated ancestry cluster had fewer N-insertions in productive TCRs than the approximately 670-donor mean. According to a later analysis, TCR association rates differed among HLA loci, with DRB1 alleles showing the most associated TCRs and HLA-C alleles showing the fewest. The cohort was sequenced for TCR beta chains only, and without alpha or paired-chain data the features that could be detected were limited. An earlier analysis of some 560 of the donors showed that most TCR beta V segments appeared in productive rearrangements either about 90% or about 30% of the time, which broadly matched IMGT annotations. A further reported finding was that TCR beta sequences accurately predicted the HLA-A and HLA-B alleles for most subjects in the first cohort. Because the 87-base-pair reads could not distinguish some IMGT-functional V segments, including TRBV6-2 and TRBV6-3, those segments were excluded. In both the original and validation cohorts, the classifier was reported to diagnose cytomegalovirus status with high specificity and sensitivity. For the cohort, immune exposure information was limited to CMV serostatus. The study listed 150 to 200 TCR beta chains as associated with cytomegalovirus. Because counts were too low, roughly 16 rarely observed V segments, including chromosome 9 orphons, were excluded from the earlier analysis of 587 of the donors. The authors suggested that the approach could potentially be generalized to other disease states and immunological phenotypes. Assigning TCR associations to individual alleles was difficult when HLA alleles, especially DR and DQ, strongly co-occurred. A later analysis found that most CMV-associated TCR beta chains appeared HLA-restricted, with HLA associations seemingly driven largely by CMV exposure. Correlated functional status among segregating V segments might reflect linkage disequilibrium, but an unknown experimental factor could not be ruled out. Most TCR sequences were observed very rarely across donors, whereas some public TCRs were present in many individuals. Several of the top co-occurrence clusters appeared to be linked to parvovirus B19, influenza, CMV and Epstein-Barr virus, according to a later analysis. A cluster of highly shared sequence variants was judged likely to be a technical artifact of the sequencing pipeline.

The cohort was made up of 666 healthy bone marrow donors. All cohort members were sampled while nominally healthy, although unrecorded immune exposures were likely present. The donor tested CMV seropositive and was one of the 289 seropositive cohort members. Every donor gave a peripheral blood sample, and the peripheral blood mononuclear cells from that sample were used for TCR beta sequencing. Genomic DNA extraction from the blood cell samples was performed with the Qiagen DNeasy Blood Extraction Kit. From cysteine to phenylalanine, the CDR3 is 12 amino acids long. Only CDR3 DNA remains: 36 bases, in frame from the first base. CDR1 and CDR2 (LNHDA, SQIVND) derive from the germline V gene (reference sequence). The V and J ends are trimmed by 3 bases and 5 bases, leaving 7 bases between them. Comments on this clone: The specificity of this receptor is unknown. The record has no base qualities; no much larger clone is one base away.

Receptors were amplified or captured by the immunoSEQ multiplex PCR assay. The multiplex PCR relied on a mix of 60 forward primers for TCR Vbeta segments and 13 reverse primers for TCR Jbeta segments. A multiplex PCR assay on genomic DNA amplified the CDR3 region of rearranged TCR beta genes. The Illumina HiSeq System was used to sequence the amplified TCR beta libraries as 87-base-pair reads. Under the source paper's analysis protocol: Across the roughly 700 repertoires, a later analysis counted roughly 84 million unique TCR beta chains, 9.5 million to 13 million of which were shared by at least two donors. Raw reads were error-corrected and collapsed into unique sequences with a nearest-neighbor algorithm that merged closely related sequences to remove PCR and sequencing errors. To assign V, D and J gene segments, CDR3 sequences were aligned to IMGT reference sequences. For a sequence to be retained, a match of at least six nucleotides to both a V gene segment and a J gene segment was required. A rearrangement was called productive if the CDR3 had no stop codons and remained in frame with V and J, and every other rearrangement was called non-productive. Following IMGT convention, CDR3 was defined as the stretch from the second conserved V-encoded cysteine up to the conserved J-encoded phenylalanine. Sequences without an unambiguous match to a single V gene segment were excluded from the earlier analysis of about 600 of the donors. In an earlier analysis of 587 of the donors, a V segment was called functional when productive rearrangements were above 56.7%, and segregating when the standard deviation between donors exceeded 5%. To diagnose cytomegalovirus status from the catalog of TCR beta chain sequences, a statistical classification framework was built. V and J gene assignment, in a later analysis, came from comparing TCR nucleotide sequences with IMGT/GENE-DB human TR gene sequences. Using the TCRdist pipeline, a later analysis assigned CDR3 sequences along with most-parsimonious VDJ recombination scenarios. A later analysis defined each TCR beta chain by its CDR3 amino acid sequence plus V-gene family, and excluded reads lacking a unique V-gene family. As a way to deal with suspected cross-contamination and a sequencing artifact, a later analysis dropped nearly 600 nucleotide sequences that were highly shared and had low generation probability. In a later analysis, a clonal expansion index for each public chain was calculated from normalized within-repertoire ranks of inferred template counts. Generation probabilities in a later analysis came from a VDJ recombination model fitted to out-of-frame rearrangements, and those results were checked against IGoR. In a later analysis, TCR-TCR, TCR-HLA and TCR-CMV co-occurrence was scored with hypergeometric tests, and a repertoire-size bias correction was applied to TCR pairs. To estimate false discovery rates, a later analysis permuted the HLA or CMV assignments 20 times. In a later analysis, co-occurring TCRs were grouped with DBSCAN, and TCRdist sequence similarity was added when clustering was performed within HLA-allele-positive subsets. Repertoires with fewer than 30,000 or more than 120,000 public chains were left out of co-occurrence clustering, as were a handful of repertoires with anomalous nucleotide sharing. TCRdb provides this immuneACCESS table in a form limited to in-frame rearrangements. Some clones are lacking; in checked studies, under half of them reflect an unresolved V gene, and why the rest are absent is not known. V and J calls and clone size are those listed in that table; D and trimming were worked out from the DNA. The table for this sample lists some 110,000 clones; over 60% of them were counted only once. The ten largest make up roughly 6% of the sample.

Source material: PBMCs. The TCR was taken from a woman in her forties or fifties in good health and CMV-seropositive. This sequence uses TRBV19 and TRBJ1-2; the D gene identity is not certain. The CDR3: CASSMEYYGYTF. The nucleotides are TGTGCCAGTAGTATGGAGTATTATGGCTACACCTTC.